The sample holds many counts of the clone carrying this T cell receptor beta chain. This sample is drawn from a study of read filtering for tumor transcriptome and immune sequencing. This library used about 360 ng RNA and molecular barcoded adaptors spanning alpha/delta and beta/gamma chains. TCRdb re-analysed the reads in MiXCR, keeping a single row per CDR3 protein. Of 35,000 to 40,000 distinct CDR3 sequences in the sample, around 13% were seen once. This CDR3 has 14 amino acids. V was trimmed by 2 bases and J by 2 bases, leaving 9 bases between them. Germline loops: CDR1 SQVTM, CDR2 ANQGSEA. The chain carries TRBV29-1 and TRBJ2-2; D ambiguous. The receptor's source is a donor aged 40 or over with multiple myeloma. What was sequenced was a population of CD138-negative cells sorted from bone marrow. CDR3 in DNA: TGCAGCGTTGAACCCCTAGAAAACACCGGGGAGCTGTTTTTT. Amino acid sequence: CSVEPLENTGELFF.